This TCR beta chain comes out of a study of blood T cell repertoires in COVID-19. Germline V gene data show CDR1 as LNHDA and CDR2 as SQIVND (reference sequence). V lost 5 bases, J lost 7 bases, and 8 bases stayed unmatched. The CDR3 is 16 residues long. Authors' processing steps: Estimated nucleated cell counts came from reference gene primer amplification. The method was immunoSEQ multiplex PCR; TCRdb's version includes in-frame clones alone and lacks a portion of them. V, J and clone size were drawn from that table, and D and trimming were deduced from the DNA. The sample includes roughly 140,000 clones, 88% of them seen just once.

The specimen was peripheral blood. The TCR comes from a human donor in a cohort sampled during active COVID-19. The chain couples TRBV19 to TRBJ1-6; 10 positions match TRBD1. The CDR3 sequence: CASSRDRGTGNSPLHF. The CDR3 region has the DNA TGTGCCAGTAGTCGGGACAGGGGAACGGGGAATTCACCCCTCCACTTT. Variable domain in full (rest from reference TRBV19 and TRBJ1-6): DGGITQSPKYLFRKEGQNVTLSCEQNLNHDAMYWYRQDPGQGLRLIYYSQIVNDFQKGDIAEGYSVSREKKESFPLTVTSAQKNPTAFYLCASSRDRGTGNSPLHFGNGTRLTVT.